The 28 T cell receptor beta chains below all came from one sample that was sequenced in a study of lymphopenia after photon versus proton radiotherapy. Sequenced by immunoSEQ multiplex PCR; TCRdb stores in-frame clones only, minus some. The profile shows about 19,000 clones, about 90% of them singletons. The sequencing used peripheral blood, collected from a patient treated with photon-based radiotherapy. Every receptor here comes from a man between 60 and 75 years old with pancreatic cancer.

The chain employs TRBV18 and TRBJ2-7; 9 bases are shared with TRBD1. Germline CDR1 reads KGHSH; CDR2 reads LQKENI. J was trimmed by 2 bases and V by 6 bases; bases with no gene match: 5. The CDR3 consists of 14 residues. The CDR3 protein is CASSGGTGTYEQYF. DNA for the CDR3: TGTGCCAGCTCCGGCGGGACAGGGACCTACGAGCAGTACTTC.

The V and J genes are TRBV2 and TRBJ1-6; TRBD1 matches 7 bases. There are 15 residues in the CDR3. The junction had 11 bases not matched to a gene; V was cut back by 6 bases and J by 9 bases. Looked up from germline, CDR1 is SNHLY and CDR2 is FYNNEI. The CDR3: CASSQGGWESSPLHF. The CDR3, as DNA: TGTGCCAGCAGCCAGGGGGGCTGGGAGAGTTCACCCCTCCACTTT.

The genes are TRBV23-1 and TRBJ1-1; D call uncertain. TRBV23-1 is reported as an ORF; its role is uncertain. Trimming left V 0 bases short and J 3 bases short, with 17 bases between. This CDR3 comprises 17 residues. The CDR3 sequence: CASSQSRLSRGYTEAFF. The DNA for the CDR3 is TGCGCCAGCAGTCAATCCCGCCTAAGTAGAGGGTACACTGAAGCTTTCTTT.

The genes are TRBV18 and TRBJ1-2; 7 positions agree with TRBD1. The CDR3 spans 15 residues. CDR1 and CDR2 from the germline V gene are KGHSH and LQKENI. V trimming: 5 bases; J trimming: 4 bases; junction bases outside the gene matches: 10. CDR3 sequence: CASSERQGVSYGYTF. CDR3 sequence (DNA): TGTGCCAGCTCAGAAAGACAGGGAGTTAGCTATGGCTACACCTTC.

The chain links TRBV7-2 to TRBJ2-3; unclear D gene. Trimming took off 7 bases at V and 8 bases at J, with 7 bases between the two ends. The CDR3 sequence is 10 residues long. Germline values: CDR1 SGHTA, CDR2 FQGNSA. The CDR3 loop is CASKGFTQYF. The CDR3 coding sequence is TGTGCCAGCAAGGGCTTTACGCAGTATTTT.

The V gene is TRBV6-5, the J gene TRBJ1-4; TRBD1 agrees at 9 bases. The CDR3 contains 14 residues. V shed 8 bases, J shed 5 bases, and the junction held 6 bases outside the gene matches. Germline V gene data show CDR1 as MNHEY and CDR2 as SVGAGI. CDR3 nucleotide sequence: TGTGCCAGCCACAAACAGGGGGCAAATGAAAAACTGTTTTTT. Translating gives CASHKQGANEKLFF.

V and J are TRBV6-6 and TRBJ2-7; D not certain. This CDR3 spans 13 amino acids. Trimming pared 7 bases from V and 4 bases from J, leaving 14 bases between. CDR1 is MNHNY, CDR2 SVGAGI, per germline (reference sequence). The CDR3 DNA follows: TGTGCCAGCACCACCCTTGGAGTTTACGAGCAGTACTTC. This codes for CASTTLGVYEQYF.

The chain uses TRBV15 and TRBJ1-3; 7 nucleotides line up with TRBD1. Losses at the gene ends were 3 bases for V and 0 bases for J; bases not matched to a gene: 5. CDR3 length equals 16 residues. Germline V gene lookup returns CDR1 LNHNV and CDR2 YYDKDF (reference sequence). The DNA of the CDR3 is TGTGCCACCAGCAGCCGAGACAGGGACTCTGGAAACACCATATATTTT. Protein product: CATSSRDRDSGNTIYF.

V and J are TRBV5-5 and TRBJ1-4; weak D call: TRBD1 (5 bases). Germline CDR1 SGHKS, CDR2 YYEKEE (reference sequence). The CDR3 is 13 amino acids. V gave up 2 bases and J gave up 8 bases, with 10 bases separating them. The CDR3 region is CASSLQGEEKLFF. DNA of the CDR3: TGTGCCAGCAGCTTACAAGGGGAAGAAAAACTGTTTTTT. Looking up the rest from reference TRBV5-5 and TRBJ1-4 gives the full variable domain: DAGVTQSPTHLIKTRGQQVTLRCSPISGHKSVSWYQQVLGQGPQFIFQYYEKEERGRGNFPDRFSARQFPNYSSELNVNALLLGDSALYLCASSLQGEEKLFFGSGTQLSVL.

The V call is TRBV5-8, the J call TRBJ2-4, with D perhaps matching TRBD1 or TRBD2 (5 bases each). The CDR3 sequence is 13 residues long. Germline CDR1 reads SGHTS; CDR2 reads YDEGEE. Trimming pared 4 bases from V and 5 bases from J, leaving 10 bases between. Here the CDR3 reads CASSPGRENIQYF. CDR3 coding DNA: TGTGCCAGCAGCCCGGGACGAGAAAACATTCAGTACTTC.

This clone was counted only a few times. The genes are TRBV29-1 and TRBJ2-1, with D perhaps matching TRBD1 or TRBD2 (6 bases each). Trimming removed 3 bases from V and 8 bases from J, with 14 bases in between. The length of the CDR3 is 13 residues. Germline CDR1 SQVTM, CDR2 ANQGSEA. The CDR3 nucleotides read TGCAGCGTTGAGGCGGGACATCTAGATGAGCAGTTCTTC. Translated, it gives CSVEAGHLDEQFF.

The rearrangement links TRBV12-5 to TRBJ2-1; the D gene is possibly TRBD1 (6 bases). Trimming stripped 4 bases from V and 4 bases from J, with 20 bases between. Germline V gives CDR1 LGHNT, CDR2 FRNRAP. The CDR3 is 17 amino acids. CDR3 amino acids: CASGSNRDNKGYNEQFF. The CDR3 DNA reads TGTGCTAGTGGTTCGAACCGGGACAATAAAGGGTACAATGAGCAGTTCTTC.

The J gene is TRBJ1-2, the V gene TRBV11-2; D is unclear. The V gene lost 4 bases and the J gene lost 2 bases, with 11 bases spanning the gap. Germline-derived CDR1 and CDR2 are SGHAT and FQNNGV. The CDR3 runs to 14 residues. The CDR3 region is CASSSELRNYGYTF. Here the CDR3 DNA reads TGTGCCAGCAGCTCAGAGCTAAGGAACTATGGCTACACCTTC.

J is TRBJ2-3 and V is TRBV6-6, with 7 bases lining up with TRBD2. The junction had 8 bases not matched to a gene; V was cut back by 7 bases and J by 1 base. This CDR3 comprises 15 residues. Germline V CDR1 and CDR2: MNHNY, SVGAGI (reference sequence). The CDR3 sequence: CASTNSGRGTDTQYF. As DNA, the CDR3 is TGTGCCAGCACTAATAGCGGGCGAGGCACAGATACGCAGTATTTT.

V usage is TRBV6-1 and J usage is TRBJ2-7; D gene unclear. The germline V gene has CDR1 MNHNS and CDR2 SASEGT. Trimming left V 3 bases short and J 6 bases short, with 9 bases between. This CDR3 comprises 12 residues. The CDR3 sequence is CASSDPPGEQYF. The CDR3 DNA reads as TGTGCCAGCAGTGACCCGCCGGGCGAGCAGTACTTC.

In nucleotides, the CDR3 is TGTGCCAGCGCTAGGGCATCGGTGCAGACCCAGTACTTC. This codes for CASARASVQTQYF. The genes are TRBV2 and TRBJ2-5; no clear D. V lost 8 bases, J lost 6 bases, and 16 bases lay in between. CDR1 is SNHLY and CDR2 is FYNNEI in the germline V gene. The CDR3 is 13 residues long.

The chain couples TRBV18 to TRBJ2-6; tentative D call: TRBD1 (5 bases). The V end was cut by 0 bases, the J end by 3 bases, with 6 bases between. CDR1 and CDR2 from the germline V gene are KGHSH and LQKENI. CDR3 length: 15 amino acids. Written as DNA, the CDR3 is TGTGCCAGCTCACCACCGCAGGGTGGGGCCAACGTCCTGACTTTC. Amino acid sequence: CASSPPQGGANVLTF.

The V gene is TRBV2, the J gene TRBJ1-5, with unresolved D. Germline CDR1 is SNHLY and CDR2 is FYNNEI. CDR3 size: 15 residues. V was cut by 6 bases and J by 0 bases, with 12 bases left in between. The CDR3 region is CASRGFGHSNQPQHF. In DNA form, the CDR3 reads TGTGCCAGCAGGGGGTTCGGTCATAGCAATCAGCCCCAGCATTTT.

V usage is TRBV7-3 and J usage is TRBJ2-1, with TRBD2 as a possible D gene (5 bases). CDR1 is SGHTA and CDR2 is FQGTGA in the germline V gene. Trimming took 1 base from V and 9 from J, leaving 16 bases between them. CDR3 length: 15 amino acids. Written as DNA, the CDR3 is TGTGCCAGCAGCTTAATGCTTTCTAGCCGGGGTGAGCAGTTCTTC. Its translation: CASSLMLSSRGEQFF.

As DNA, the CDR3 is TGTGCCAGCAACTTATTTCTGCAGGGGGGTAGCGGGGAGCTGTTTTTT. This gives the protein CASNLFLQGGSGELFF. V usage is TRBV5-5 and J usage is TRBJ2-2; the D gene is possibly TRBD1 (7 bases). V lost 6 bases and J 7 bases, leaving 22 bases between the germline ends. Germline V CDR1 and CDR2: SGHKS, YYEKEE (reference sequence). The CDR3 runs 16 residues.

The chain combines TRBV18 with TRBJ2-7, with 7 bases that match TRBD2. Trimming at V came to 0 bases and at J to 0 bases, leaving 5 bases not matched to a gene. The CDR3 loop spans 16 amino acids. In germline, CDR1 is KGHSH, CDR2 LQKENI. For the CDR3, the DNA is TGTGCCAGCTCACCACCTGCGGGGGTTAGCTCCTACGAGCAGTACTTC. Protein: CASSPPAGVSSYEQYF.

CDR3 in amino acids: CARSHRVIFVGSNQPQHF. The CDR3 DNA sequence: TGTGCCAGAAGCCACCGGGTTATTTTCGTGGGGAGCAATCAGCCCCAGCATTTT. V is TRBV5-3 and J is TRBJ1-5; D is unclear. TRBV5-3 is an open reading frame whose function is uncertain. The CDR3 has 18 amino acids. Trimming took off 4 bases at V and 1 base at J, with 21 bases between the two ends.

This rearrangement joins TRBV7-9 to TRBJ1-2; 11 positions match TRBD1. The V segment lost 3 bases and the J segment 8 bases; nucleotides outside the gene matches: 5. The germline CDR1 and CDR2 sequences are SEHNR and FQNEAQ (reference sequence). The CDR3 is 14 residues long. This CDR3 is CASSFGTGGRGYTF. The CDR3 DNA reads TGTGCCAGCAGCTTCGGGACAGGGGGGAGGGGCTACACCTTC.

This clone came up a few times. This chain links TRBV6-6 with TRBJ1-5; unclear D gene. V was trimmed by 6 bases and J by 5 bases, leaving 17 bases between them. CDR1 and CDR2 from the germline V gene are MNHNY and SVGAGI (reference sequence). The CDR3 consists of 15 residues. CDR3 in amino acids: CASRSTLRADQPQHF. The CDR3 nucleotides are TGTGCCAGCAGGAGCACCCTGAGGGCAGATCAGCCCCAGCATTTT.

This chain joins TRBV5-4 and TRBJ1-6; 7 positions match TRBD1. Germline CDR1 reads SGHNT; CDR2 reads YYREEE (reference sequence). The junction had 11 bases not matched to a gene; V was cut back by 4 bases and J by 7 bases. The CDR3 is 16 residues long. The CDR3 is CASSLTGATPNSPLHF. As DNA, the CDR3 is TGTGCCAGCAGCCTTACAGGGGCCACCCCAAATTCACCCCTCCACTTT.

The gene calls are TRBV7-9 and TRBJ2-7; D call uncertain. From germline, CDR1 is SEHNR and CDR2 FQNEAQ (reference sequence). Trimming took 5 bases from V and 3 from J, leaving 11 bases between them. CDR3 size: 13 residues. The CDR3 DNA is TGTGCCAGCAGCCGGACGGTAGACTACGAGCAGTACTTC. Its translation is CASSRTVDYEQYF. Full variable domain (missing parts from reference TRBV7-9 and TRBJ2-7): DTGVSQNPRHKITKRGQNVTFRCDPISEHNRLYWYRQTLGQGPEFLTYFQNEAQLEKSRLLSDRFSAERPKGSFSTLEIQRTEQGDSAMYLCASSRTVDYEQYFGPGTRLTVT.

This sequence joins TRBV18 and TRBJ1-4; 7 bases are a match to TRBD1. The V and J ends lost 3 bases and 4 bases, in that order; junction bases with no gene match: 5. CDR1 and CDR2 from the germline V gene are KGHSH and LQKENI. The CDR3 is 15 residues long. CDR3 sequence: CASSPDREYNEKLFF. The CDR3 DNA follows: TGTGCCAGCTCACCTGACAGGGAATATAATGAAAAACTGTTTTTT. The variable domain in full, with the rest retrieved from reference TRBV18 and TRBJ1-4, is NAGVMQNPRHLVRRRGQEARLRCSPMKGHSHVYWYRQLPEEGLKFMVYLQKENIIDESGMPKERFSAEFPKEGPSILRIQQVVRGDSAAYFCASSPDREYNEKLFFGSGTQLSVL.

This chain links TRBV7-9 with TRBJ2-3, with TRBD2 matching 8 bases. Germline loops: CDR1 SEHNR, CDR2 FQNEAQ (reference sequence). The trim removed 2 bases at V and 2 bases at J, leaving 3 bases unmatched. The CDR3 consists of 15 residues. This CDR3 reads CASSLTGLVTDTQYF. The CDR3 DNA sequence: TGTGCCAGCAGCTTAACGGGACTAGTCACAGATACGCAGTATTTT.